A single sample is the source of the 4 T cell receptor beta chains below, sequenced in a study of blood T cell repertoires in COVID-19. Clones were read by immunoSEQ multiplex PCR, and TCRdb kept only the in-frame ones, dropping some. The repertoire holds about 480,000 clones, with approximately 88% as singletons. The sequencing input was PBMCs or T cells enriched from blood (not recorded which). These receptors all come from a woman between 35 and 50 years old who had recovered from COVID-19.

The sample holds a few counts of this clone. The chain has TRBV5-5 and TRBJ1-1; a possible D gene is TRBD1 (6 bases). The CDR3 runs 13 residues. The germline V and J ends were trimmed by 1 base and 6 bases, with 10 bases remaining between them. In germline, CDR1 is SGHKS, CDR2 YYEKEE (reference sequence). The CDR3: CASSLREGAEAFF. The CDR3 region has the DNA TGTGCCAGCAGCTTGAGGGAGGGGGCTGAAGCTTTCTTT.

V gene TRBV11-3 combines with J gene TRBJ2-6, with D maybe TRBD2 (5 bases). Germline CDR1 SGHNT, CDR2 YENEEA. The CDR3 has 19 amino acids. The ends were cut back, 7 bases at V and 0 bases at J, with 22 bases in the middle. In DNA form, the CDR3 reads TGTGCCAGCACTCGTAACCCAGGACGCACTAGCTCTGGGGCCAACGTCCTGACTTTC. Protein: CASTRNPGRTSSGANVLTF.

This clone appeared a single time. The J gene is TRBJ2-1, the V gene TRBV5-4; 12 positions match TRBD1. CDR1 SGHNT and CDR2 YYREEE come from the germline V gene (reference sequence). The length of the CDR3 is 16 residues. Germline trimming cut 4 bases from V and 4 bases from J; bases unmatched to any gene: 6. The CDR3 spells CASSPRDRGPYNEQFF. The CDR3 nucleotides read TGTGCCAGCAGCCCCCGGGACAGGGGGCCTTACAATGAGCAGTTCTTC. Looking up the rest from reference TRBV5-4 and TRBJ2-1 gives the full variable domain: ETGVTQSPTHLIKTRGQQVTLRCSSQSGHNTVSWYQQALGQGPQFIFQYYREEENGRGNFPPRFSGLQFPNYSSELNVNALELDDSALYLCASSPRDRGPYNEQFFGPGTRLTVL.

This rearrangement joins TRBV18 to TRBJ1-2; D remains ambiguous. Deletions cut 3 bases from V and 5 bases from J, with 10 bases between. The germline gives CDR1 KGHSH, CDR2 LQKENI. This CDR3 comprises 13 residues. The DNA for the CDR3 is TGTGCCAGCTCACCGGCAAGGGAGTATGGCTACACCTTC. It is translated as CASSPAREYGYTF. Complete variable domain (other parts from reference TRBV18 and TRBJ1-2): NAGVMQNPRHLVRRRGQEARLRCSPMKGHSHVYWYRQLPEEGLKFMVYLQKENIIDESGMPKERFSAEFPKEGPSILRIQQVVRGDSAAYFCASSPAREYGYTFGSGTRLTVV.